A selection of T cell receptor beta chains follows, all from one sample in a study of shared T cell receptors in the human thymus. Here immunoSEQ multiplex PCR was the method, and the copy in TCRdb shows in-frame clones only, minus some. The table has about 610,000 clones, 85% to 90% seen once. These data were also filed under a second study, of human thymus T cells.

The specimen was thymocytes. The receptor source for this set is a boy younger than two with a congenital heart defect. The CDR3 runs from the conserved cysteine through the conserved F or W. Fields, in order: clone size, D gene, V gene, J gene, CDR3 protein, CDR3 DNA. D genes are given only for firm matches. The size of a clone is reported for some rows only, either as once, few or many, or as a class for expanded clones.

>NA|TRBD2|TRBV18|TRBJ2-1
CASSLGTSGRGSNEQFF
TGTGCCAGCTCACTCGGGACTAGCGGGAGGGGAAGCAATGAGCAGTTCTTC
>NA|TRBD1|TRBV30|TRBJ1-5
CAWSHAGGFLRQPQHF
TGTGCCTGGAGTCATGCAGGGGGCTTCCTCAGGCAGCCCCAGCATTTT
>NA|TRBD1|TRBV7-2|TRBJ2-7
CASSLPAPGQGREQYF
TGTGCCAGCAGCCTCCCGGCCCCGGGACAGGGGAGGGAGCAGTACTTC
>NA|NA|TRBV28|TRBJ1-2
CASSLWIPTVGPSNYGYTF
TGTGCCAGCAGTTTATGGATCCCGACAGTGGGGCCTTCTAACTATGGCTACACCTTC
>NA|TRBD2|TRBV15|TRBJ2-1
CATSRDRNSGYNEQFF
TGTGCCACCAGCAGAGATCGTAATAGCGGGTACAATGAGCAGTTCTTC
>NA|TRBD2|TRBV19|TRBJ2-1
CASSSHGTSTNEQFF
TGTGCCAGTAGTTCCCATGGGACTAGCACCAATGAGCAGTTCTTC
>NA|NA|TRBV4-3|TRBJ1-5
CASSQEADWPDSNQPQHF
TGCGCCAGCAGCCAAGAGGCAGATTGGCCCGATAGCAATCAGCCCCAGCATTTT
>once|NA|TRBV30|TRBJ2-1
CAWKGVDNEQFF
TGTGCCTGGAAGGGGGTGGACAATGAGCAGTTCTTC
>NA|NA|TRBV6-1|TRBJ1-2
CASSFGGDGYTF
TGTGCCAGCAGTTTCGGGGGGGATGGCTACACCTTC
>NA|TRBD1|TRBV25-1|TRBJ1-2
CASSGTGVQNYGYTF
TGTGCCAGCAGTGGGACAGGGGTGCAAAACTATGGCTACACCTTC
>NA|TRBD1|TRBV6-5|TRBJ2-4
CASSSGTAKNIQYF
TGTGCCAGCAGTTCCGGGACAGCTAAAAACATTCAGTACTTC
>NA|TRBD2|TRBV28|TRBJ2-7
CASTRLGLAETYEQYF
TGTGCCAGCACCCGTCTGGGACTAGCGGAAACCTACGAGCAGTACTTC
>NA|TRBD2|TRBV18|TRBJ2-7
CASSPGTSGNAYEQYF
TGTGCCAGCTCACCAGGGACTAGCGGGAACGCTTACGAGCAGTACTTC
>NA|TRBD2|TRBV6-5|TRBJ2-5
CASSYSRLAGGETQYF
TGTGCCAGCAGTTACTCGCGACTAGCGGGAGGCGAGACCCAGTACTTC
>NA|TRBD2|TRBV25-1|TRBJ2-5
CASITRGSGSQETQYF
TGTGCCAGCATCACCCGGGGTAGCGGGAGCCAAGAGACCCAGTACTTC
>NA|TRBD1|TRBV27|TRBJ2-1
CASSPPGQGKDNEQFF
TGTGCCAGCAGCCCCCCGGGACAGGGGAAGGACAATGAGCAGTTCTTC
>NA|TRBD1|TRBV7-8|TRBJ2-2
CASSSRSQGANTGELFF
TGTGCCAGCAGCTCCCGGTCCCAGGGGGCAAACACCGGGGAGCTGTTTTTT
>NA|NA|TRBV21-1|TRBJ1-3
CASSPNKVCGYSGNTIYF
TGTGCCAGCAGCCCGAACAAAGTGTGCGGATACTCTGGAAACACCATATATTTT
>NA|NA|TRBV9|TRBJ1-2
CASSVTLWPGHYGYTF
TGTGCCAGCAGCGTAACCCTTTGGCCTGGGCATTATGGCTACACCTTC
>NA|TRBD2|TRBV28|TRBJ2-5
CASPPQGLVQETQYF
TGTGCCAGCCCGCCCCAGGGACTAGTTCAAGAGACCCAGTACTTC
>NA|NA|TRBV4-1|TRBJ2-4
CASSQETLLIAKNIQYF
TGCGCCAGCAGCCAAGAAACCCTACTAATAGCCAAAAACATTCAGTACTTC
>NA|NA|TRBV5-1|TRBJ1-2
CASSRGNYGYTF
TGCGCCAGCAGCAGGGGTAACTATGGCTACACCTTC
>NA|NA|TRBV29-1|TRBJ1-1
CSVGGFRHLNTEAFF
TGCAGCGTTGGAGGGTTCAGGCACTTGAACACTGAAGCTTTCTTT
>NA|TRBD2|TRBV6-5|TRBJ2-5
CASSSPRGLAEETQYF
TGTGCCAGCAGTTCACCTCGAGGACTAGCGGAAGAGACCCAGTACTTC
>NA|NA|TRBV19|TRBJ1-1
CASSMGAGAEAFF
TGTGCCAGTAGTATGGGGGCTGGCGCTGAAGCTTTCTTT
>few|TRBD2|TRBV27|TRBJ2-1
CASSSSTSGIGFF
TGTGCCAGCAGTTCCTCGACTAGCGGGATCGGGTTCTTC
>NA|NA|TRBV10-3|TRBJ2-7
CAISESRGRAGESEQYF
TGTGCCATCAGTGAGTCAAGGGGGCGAGCGGGAGAGAGCGAGCAGTACTTC
>NA|NA|TRBV6-1|TRBJ2-7
CASSEGGCYEQYF
TGTGCCAGCAGTGAAGGAGGGTGCTACGAGCAGTACTTC
>few|TRBD1|TRBV4-1|TRBJ1-1
CASSQRRQGNTEAFF
TGCGCCAGCAGCCAAAGGCGACAGGGCAACACTGAAGCTTTCTTT
>NA|NA|TRBV28|TRBJ1-6
CASSFVNGRALHF
TGTGCCAGCAGTTTCGTGAACGGTCGGGCCCTCCACTTT
>NA|NA|TRBV7-6|TRBJ1-1
CASSPATLSGGAEAFF
TGTGCCAGCAGCCCGGCTACCCTCTCCGGGGGGGCTGAAGCTTTCTTT
>NA|TRBD1|TRBV4-3|TRBJ2-1
CASSQSGTGVYNEQFF
TGCGCCAGCAGCCAATCCGGGACAGGGGTCTACAATGAGCAGTTCTTC
>NA|NA|TRBV6-5|TRBJ1-1
CASASGGDETEAFF
TGTGCCAGCGCCTCCGGGGGGGATGAGACTGAAGCTTTCTTT
>NA|TRBD1|TRBV6-1|TRBJ2-7
CASSRGQRSYEQYF
TGTGCCAGCAGCCGGGGACAGCGGTCCTACGAGCAGTACTTC
>NA|TRBD2|TRBV4-3|TRBJ2-1
CASSHQGLYQANEQFF
TGCGCCAGCAGCCACCAGGGACTATACCAGGCTAATGAGCAGTTCTTC
>NA|NA|TRBV29-1|TRBJ1-1
CSVEASPGRALNTEAFF
TGCAGCGTTGAAGCTAGCCCCGGACGGGCATTGAACACTGAAGCTTTCTTT
>NA|TRBD1|TRBV28|TRBJ1-2
CASSLDRGSGGYTF
TGTGCCAGCAGTTTGGACAGGGGATCGGGGGGCTACACCTTC
>once|NA|TRBV7-9|TRBJ2-7
CASSSGQGSYEQYF
TGTGCCAGCAGCTCCGGGCAGGGTTCCTACGAGCAGTACTTC
>NA|NA|TRBV6-5|TRBJ1-1
CASCQGTEAFF
TGTGCCAGCTGCCAGGGGACTGAAGCTTTCTTT
>NA|TRBD1|TRBV25-1|TRBJ2-5
CASSESGTAGGETQYF
TGTGCCAGCAGTGAGTCCGGGACAGCAGGGGGAGAGACCCAGTACTTC
>NA|TRBD2|TRBV4-1|TRBJ2-1
CASSLRTSHNEQFF
TGCGCCAGCAGCCTCCGGACTAGCCACAATGAGCAGTTCTTC
>NA|TRBD2|TRBV18|TRBJ2-3
CASSPPVGGSTDTQYF
TGTGCCAGCTCGCCTCCGGTCGGGGGGAGCACAGATACGCAGTATTTT
>NA|TRBD1|TRBV2|TRBJ2-5
CASRGDREGETQYF
TGTGCCAGCAGGGGGGACAGGGAGGGGGAGACCCAGTACTTC
>NA|TRBD1|TRBV29-1|TRBJ1-2
CSETRQGVGSYGYTF
TGCAGCGAAACGAGACAGGGGGTCGGATCCTATGGCTACACCTTC
>NA|NA|TRBV9|TRBJ2-7
CASSSRDLTYEQYF
TGTGCCAGCAGCTCCCGGGACTTAACCTACGAGCAGTACTTC
>few|TRBD2|TRBV25-1|TRBJ2-7
CASSPRTSGIYEQYF
TGTGCCAGCAGTCCCCGGACTAGCGGGATCTACGAGCAGTACTTC